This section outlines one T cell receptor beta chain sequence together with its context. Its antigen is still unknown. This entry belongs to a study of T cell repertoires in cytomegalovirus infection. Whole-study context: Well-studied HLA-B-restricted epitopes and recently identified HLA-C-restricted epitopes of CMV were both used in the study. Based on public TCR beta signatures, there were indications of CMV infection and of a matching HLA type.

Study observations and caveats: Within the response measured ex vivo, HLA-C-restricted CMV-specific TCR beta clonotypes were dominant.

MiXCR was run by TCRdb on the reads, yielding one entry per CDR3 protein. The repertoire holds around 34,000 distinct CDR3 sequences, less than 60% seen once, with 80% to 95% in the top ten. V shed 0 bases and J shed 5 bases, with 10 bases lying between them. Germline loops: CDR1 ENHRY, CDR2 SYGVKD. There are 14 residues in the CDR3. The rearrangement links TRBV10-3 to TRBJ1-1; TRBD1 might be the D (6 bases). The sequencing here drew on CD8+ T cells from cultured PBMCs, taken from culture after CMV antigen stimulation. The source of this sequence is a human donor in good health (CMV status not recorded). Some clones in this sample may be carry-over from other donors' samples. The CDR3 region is CAISESQGGTEAFF. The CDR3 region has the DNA TGTGCCATCAGTGAGTCACAGGGAGGAACTGAAGCTTTCTTT.